This TCR beta chain was captured in a study of cytomegalovirus exposure and HLA in healthy donors. While unrecorded immune exposures were likely, the donors were nominally healthy when sampled. This CDR3 region has 11 residues. Germline V gene data show CDR1 as GTSNPN and CDR2 as SVGIG (reference sequence). The germline V and J ends were trimmed by 1 base and 7 bases, with 7 bases remaining between them. Whole-study findings and limits: A missense DCLRE1C variant was associated with V- and J-gene trimming of TCR beta chains in a later analysis, and an independent cohort replicated the association.

The PCR made use of 60 Vbeta and 13 Jbeta primers. Repertoires were generated with immunoSEQ multiplex PCR, while TCRdb's copy carries only in-frame clones and drops some. The sample lists approximately 100,000 clones, 65% to 75% occurring once. Turning to this clone: No antigen is known for it.

The chain combines TRBV30 with TRBJ2-5; D remains ambiguous. Material: PBMCs. The source is a woman aged 40-49 years in good health and CMV-seronegative. The CDR3 nucleotides read TGTGCCTGGAGTGGACCGGGGACCCAGTACTTC. Translation gives CAWSGPGTQYF.